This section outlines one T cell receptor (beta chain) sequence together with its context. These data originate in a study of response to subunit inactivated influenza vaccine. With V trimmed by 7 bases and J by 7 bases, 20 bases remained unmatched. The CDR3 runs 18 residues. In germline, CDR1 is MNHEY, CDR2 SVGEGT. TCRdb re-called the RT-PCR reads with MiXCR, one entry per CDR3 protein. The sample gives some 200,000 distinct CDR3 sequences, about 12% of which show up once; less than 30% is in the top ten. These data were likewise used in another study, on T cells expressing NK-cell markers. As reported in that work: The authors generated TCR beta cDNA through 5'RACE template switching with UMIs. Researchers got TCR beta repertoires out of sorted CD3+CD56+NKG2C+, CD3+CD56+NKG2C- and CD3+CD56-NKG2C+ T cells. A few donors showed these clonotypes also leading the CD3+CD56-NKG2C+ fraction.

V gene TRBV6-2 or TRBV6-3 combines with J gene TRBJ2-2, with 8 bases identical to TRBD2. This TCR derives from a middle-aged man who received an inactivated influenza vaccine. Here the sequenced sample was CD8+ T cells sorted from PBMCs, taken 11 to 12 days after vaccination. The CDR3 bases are TGTGCCAGCACCAAGACGGGGGGGAGACCCACCACCGGCGGGGAGCTGTTTTTT. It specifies CASTKTGGRPTTGGELFF.